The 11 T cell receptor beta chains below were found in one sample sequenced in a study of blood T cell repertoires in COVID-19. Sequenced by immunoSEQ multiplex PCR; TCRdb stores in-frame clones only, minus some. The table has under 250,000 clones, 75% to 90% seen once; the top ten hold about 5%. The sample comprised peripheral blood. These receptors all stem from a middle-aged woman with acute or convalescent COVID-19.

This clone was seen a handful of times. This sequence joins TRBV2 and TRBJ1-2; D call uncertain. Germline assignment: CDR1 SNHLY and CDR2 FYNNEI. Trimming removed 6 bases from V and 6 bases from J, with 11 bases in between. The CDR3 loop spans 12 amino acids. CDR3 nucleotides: TGTGCCAGCAGACTGATAATGGATGGCTACACCTTC. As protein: CASRLIMDGYTF.

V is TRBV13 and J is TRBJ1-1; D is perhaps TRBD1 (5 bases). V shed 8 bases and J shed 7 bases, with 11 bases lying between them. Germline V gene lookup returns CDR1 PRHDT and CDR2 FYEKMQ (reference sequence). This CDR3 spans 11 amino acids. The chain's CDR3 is CASPRGLEAFF. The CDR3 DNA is TGTGCCAGCCCTCGGGGACTTGAAGCTTTCTTT.

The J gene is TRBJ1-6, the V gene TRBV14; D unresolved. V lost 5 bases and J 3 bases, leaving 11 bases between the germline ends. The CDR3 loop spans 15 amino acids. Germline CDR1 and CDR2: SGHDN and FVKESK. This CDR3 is CASSSRSFYNSPLHF. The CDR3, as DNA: TGTGCCAGCAGCTCGCGAAGCTTCTATAATTCACCCCTCCACTTT.

CDR3 sequence (DNA): TGTGCCAGCAGTTTAAAACGGGACAGCAATTCACCCCTCCACTTT. Its translation is CASSLKRDSNSPLHF. This rearrangement joins TRBV27 to TRBJ1-6, with 7 bases that match TRBD1. Germline V gene data show CDR1 as MNHEY and CDR2 as SMNVEV (reference sequence). This CDR3 has 15 amino acids. With 2 bases clipped from V and 7 bases from J, the junction kept 5 bases outside the gene matches.

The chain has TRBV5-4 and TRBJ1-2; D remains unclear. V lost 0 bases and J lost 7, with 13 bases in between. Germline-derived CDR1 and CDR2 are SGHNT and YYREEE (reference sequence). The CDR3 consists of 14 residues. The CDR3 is CASSLEAARRGYTF. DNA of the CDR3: TGTGCCAGCAGCTTGGAGGCGGCGCGGCGTGGCTACACCTTC. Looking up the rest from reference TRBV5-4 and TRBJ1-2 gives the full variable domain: ETGVTQSPTHLIKTRGQQVTLRCSSQSGHNTVSWYQQALGQGPQFIFQYYREEENGRGNFPPRFSGLQFPNYSSELNVNALELDDSALYLCASSLEAARRGYTFGSGTRLTVV.

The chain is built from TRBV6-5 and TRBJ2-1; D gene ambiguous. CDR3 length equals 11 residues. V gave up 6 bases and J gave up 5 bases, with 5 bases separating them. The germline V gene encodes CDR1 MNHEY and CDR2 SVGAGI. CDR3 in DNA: TGTGCCAGCAGAGACAACAATGAGCAGTTCTTC. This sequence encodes CASRDNNEQFF.

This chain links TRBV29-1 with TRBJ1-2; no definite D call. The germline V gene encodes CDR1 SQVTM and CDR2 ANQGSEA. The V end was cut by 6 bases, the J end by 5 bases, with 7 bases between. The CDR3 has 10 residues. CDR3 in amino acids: CSVGPYGYTF. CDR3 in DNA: TGCAGCGTGGGCCCTTATGGCTACACCTTC.

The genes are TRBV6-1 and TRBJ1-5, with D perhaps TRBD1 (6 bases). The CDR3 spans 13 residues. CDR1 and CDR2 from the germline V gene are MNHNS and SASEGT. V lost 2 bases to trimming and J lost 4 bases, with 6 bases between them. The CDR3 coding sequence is TGTGCCAGCAGTGAAAGGGGGAATCAGCCCCAGCATTTT. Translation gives CASSERGNQPQHF.

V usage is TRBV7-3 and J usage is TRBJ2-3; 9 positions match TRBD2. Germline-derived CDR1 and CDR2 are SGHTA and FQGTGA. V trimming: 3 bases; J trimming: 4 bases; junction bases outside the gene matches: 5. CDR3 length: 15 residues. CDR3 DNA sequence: TGTGCCAGCAGCTTCGCGGGGGGGCCGGCAGATACGCAGTATTTT. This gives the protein CASSFAGGPADTQYF.

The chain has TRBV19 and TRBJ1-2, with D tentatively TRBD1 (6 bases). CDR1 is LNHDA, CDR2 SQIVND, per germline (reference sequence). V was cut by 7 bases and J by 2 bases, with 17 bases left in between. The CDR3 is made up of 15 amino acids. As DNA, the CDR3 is TGTGCCAGTACCTCACCGGGACACTTAAACTATGGCTACACCTTC. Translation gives CASTSPGHLNYGYTF.

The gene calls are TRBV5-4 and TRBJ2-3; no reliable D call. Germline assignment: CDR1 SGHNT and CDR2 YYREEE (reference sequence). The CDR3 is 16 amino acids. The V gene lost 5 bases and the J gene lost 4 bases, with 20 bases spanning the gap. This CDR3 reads CASRATVAMRPDTQYF. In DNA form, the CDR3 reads TGTGCCAGCAGGGCGACCGTAGCAATGCGGCCAGATACGCAGTATTTT.